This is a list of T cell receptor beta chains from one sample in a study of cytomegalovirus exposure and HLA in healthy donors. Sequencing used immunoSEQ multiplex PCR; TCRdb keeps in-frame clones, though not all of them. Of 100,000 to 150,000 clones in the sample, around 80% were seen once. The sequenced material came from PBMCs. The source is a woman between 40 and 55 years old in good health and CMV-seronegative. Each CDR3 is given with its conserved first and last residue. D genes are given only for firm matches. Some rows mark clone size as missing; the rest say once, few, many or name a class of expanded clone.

CDR3 protein: CANRPAGGGEQYF
CDR3 DNA: TGTGCCAACCGCCCAGCGGGAGGTGGCGAGCAGTACTTC
D gene: TRBD2
V gene: TRBV10-3
J gene: TRBJ2-7
clone size: .

CDR3 protein: CASSPATGLRNTEAFF
CDR3 DNA: TGTGCCAGCAGTCCCGCTACAGGGTTACGGAACACTGAAGCTTTCTTT
D gene: .
V gene: TRBV28
J gene: TRBJ1-1
clone size: .

CDR3 protein: CASSLGRDSNRSPSYEQYF
CDR3 DNA: TGCGCCAGCAGCTTGGGAAGGGACTCTAACAGATCGCCGTCCTACGAGCAGTACTTC
D gene: .
V gene: TRBV5-1
J gene: TRBJ2-7
clone size: once

CDR3 protein: CATSSAGQGAHEQYF
CDR3 DNA: TGTGCCACCTCCTCCGCGGGACAGGGGGCCCACGAGCAGTACTTC
D gene: TRBD1
V gene: TRBV4-2
J gene: TRBJ2-7
clone size: .

CDR3 protein: CASSILAGGPATQYF
CDR3 DNA: TGTGCCAGCAGCATACTAGCGGGAGGGCCTGCTACGCAGTATTTT
D gene: TRBD2
V gene: TRBV27
J gene: TRBJ2-3
clone size: .

CDR3 protein: CASSQTGGYGYTF
CDR3 DNA: TGTGCCAGCAGCCAGACAGGGGGCTATGGCTACACCTTC
D gene: TRBD1
V gene: TRBV6-6
J gene: TRBJ1-2
clone size: .

CDR3 protein: CASSELGGGYTF
CDR3 DNA: TGTGCCAGCAGTGAATTGGGGGGGGGCTACACCTTC
D gene: .
V gene: TRBV25-1
J gene: TRBJ1-2
clone size: .

CDR3 protein: CSVEFSQGGSYEQYF
CDR3 DNA: TGCAGCGTTGAGTTCTCACAGGGTGGCTCCTACGAGCAGTACTTC
D gene: .
V gene: TRBV29-1
J gene: TRBJ2-7
clone size: .

CDR3 protein: CASSQEGIAGGGYNEQFF
CDR3 DNA: TGCGCCAGCAGCCAAGAAGGGATAGCGGGAGGGGGGTACAATGAGCAGTTCTTC
D gene: TRBD2
V gene: TRBV5-1
J gene: TRBJ2-1
clone size: .

CDR3 protein: CSVGVSNQPQHF
CDR3 DNA: TGCAGCGTCGGGGTTAGCAATCAGCCCCAGCATTTT
D gene: .
V gene: TRBV29-1
J gene: TRBJ1-5
clone size: .

CDR3 protein: CASSSSTDGNQPQHF
CDR3 DNA: TGTGCCAGCTCATCTTCGACAGATGGCAATCAGCCCCAGCATTTT
D gene: .
V gene: TRBV18
J gene: TRBJ1-5
clone size: few